This record looks at one T cell receptor beta chain sequence and its context. Assay used: immunoSEQ multiplex PCR; TCRdb lists only in-frame clones, some missing. The sample yields some 57,000 clones, around 89% seen once. This record comes from a study of T cell changes during pregnancy in multiple sclerosis. Trimming at V came to 4 bases and at J to 4 bases, leaving 7 bases not matched to a gene. The CDR3 extends over 14 amino acids. Germline V lookup: CDR1 SGDLS, CDR2 YYNGEE. The TCR originated in a female donor in good health, enrolled as a control in a pregnancy study. The input for sequencing was peripheral blood, taken in the first trimester of pregnancy. The V and J genes are TRBV9 and TRBJ2-7; 8 bases agree with TRBD1. CDR3 region: CASSSRTGIYEQYF. Here the CDR3 DNA reads TGTGCCAGCAGCTCCCGGACAGGGATATACGAGCAGTACTTC.